This T cell receptor beta chain was identified in a study of post-analysis software for immune sequencing data. Across the whole study: The disease courses spanned relapsing-remitting, secondary progressive and progressive-relapsing forms of multiple sclerosis.

General study results and limits: When patients were compared with controls, about 5 TRBV segments were more frequent, TRBV5-6, TRBV5-1 and TRBV20-1 among them.

Unique molecular identifiers were built into the TCR beta cDNA libraries. From the PCR reads, TCRdb called clonotypes with MiXCR, one entry per CDR3 protein. This sample has about 430,000 distinct CDR3 sequences; 30% to 45% occur once, and the top ten carry about 8%. Of note for this clonotype: Its antigen is undetermined.

The CDR3 covers 13 residues. The V end lost 7 bases, the J end lost 1 base, and 11 bases lay between the germline ends. Germline assignment: CDR1 SGDLS and CDR2 YYNGEE. This rearrangement joins TRBV9 to TRBJ1-2; D is perhaps TRBD1 (6 bases). The TCR was taken from a girl aged 2-10 years with multiple sclerosis. What was sequenced was blood. This CDR3 reads CASGGRINYGYTF. The CDR3 region has the DNA TGTGCCAGCGGGGGCAGGATTAACTATGGCTACACCTTC. Together with reference TRBV9 and TRBJ1-2, the CDR3 gives the full variable domain: DSGVTQTPKHLITATGQRVTLRCSPRSGDLSVYWYQQSLDQGLQFLIQYYNGEERAKGNILERFSAQQFPDLHSELNLSSLELGDSALYFCASGGRINYGYTFGSGTRLTVV.